Listed below are T cell receptor beta chains from one sample, sequenced in a study of OX40 agonist ivuxolimab in advanced cancers. The assay was immunoSEQ multiplex PCR, and TCRdb's table has in-frame clones only and misses some. The sample consists of 50,000 or so clones, 80% to 90% of them appearing once. The sequences come from CD4+ or CD8+ T cells sorted from blood, collected in a trial of the OX40 agonist ivuxolimab. These receptors all come from an adult with an advanced solid tumor such as melanoma, head and neck, liver or kidney cancer. CDR3s include the opening cysteine and the closing phenylalanine or tryptophan. Each record gives: CDR3 protein, CDR3 DNA, J gene, V gene, D gene. D genes are given only for firm matches.

CASSVGLAVGSGRRTDTQYF,TGTGCCAGCAGCGTAGGGTTAGCTGTGGGGAGCGGGAGAAGGACAGATACGCAGTATTTT,TRBJ2-3,TRBV9,TRBD2
CASSFSSQASYEQYF,TGTGCCAGCAGTTTTAGTTCACAGGCCTCCTACGAGCAGTACTTC,TRBJ2-7,TRBV27,.
CASSPSRGQYF,TGTGCCAGCAGCCCCTCAAGGGGTCAGTACTTC,TRBJ2-4,TRBV16,.
CASSELQVRNSPLHF,TGTGCCAGCAGTGAACTTCAGGTTAGGAATTCACCCCTCCACTTT,TRBJ1-6,TRBV2,.
CASSRQGVSYEQYF,TGTGCCAGCAGTCGACAGGGGGTGTCCTACGAGCAGTACTTC,TRBJ2-7,TRBV6-6,TRBD1
CASSWVNTEAFF,TGTGCCAGTAGTTGGGTGAACACTGAAGCTTTCTTT,TRBJ1-1,TRBV19,.
CASERQGVSYGYTF,TGTGCCAGCGAAAGACAGGGGGTGAGCTATGGCTACACCTTC,TRBJ1-2,TRBV19,TRBD1
CASSFDRVFPWAF,TGTGCCAGCAGCTTCGACCGGGTTTTCCCCTGGGCGTTT,TRBJ1-1,TRBV5-5,.
CAGRGLAGVRQFF,TGTGCCGGCAGAGGACTAGCGGGAGTCAGGCAGTTCTTC,TRBJ2-1,TRBV14,TRBD2
CASSFTSGQETQYF,TGCGCCAGCAGCTTTACTAGCGGCCAAGAGACCCAGTACTTC,TRBJ2-5,TRBV5-1,TRBD2
CASSYSPSGITDTQYF,TGTGCCAGCAGTTACTCGCCTAGCGGAATCACAGATACGCAGTATTTT,TRBJ2-3,TRBV6-5,TRBD2
CASSHGPGLKNEQFF,TGTGCCAGCAGCCATGGCCCGGGACTAAAGAATGAGCAGTTCTTC,TRBJ2-1,TRBV14,TRBD2
CASSEPGLNEKLFF,TGTGCCAGCAGTGAGCCGGGTTTGAATGAAAAACTGTTTTTT,TRBJ1-4,TRBV2,.
CASSLDGTGVVGELFF,TGTGCCAGCAGCTTGGATGGGACAGGGGTGGTCGGGGAGCTGTTTTTT,TRBJ2-2,TRBV5-5,TRBD1
CASSSAGGVQTQYF,TGTGCCAGCAGTTCAGCGGGAGGGGTACAGACCCAGTACTTC,TRBJ2-5,TRBV28,TRBD2
CASSPVGQGMGNEKLFF,TGTGCCAGCAGCCCAGTCGGACAGGGGATGGGTAATGAAAAACTGTTTTTT,TRBJ1-4,TRBV7-9,TRBD1
CATSLPQRSQRDTQYF,TGTGCCACCAGCCTTCCCCAGCGGTCCCAGAGGGATACGCAGTATTTT,TRBJ2-3,TRBV15,.
CASSRGQGSRPQHF,TGTGCCAGCAGCCGCGGACAGGGAAGCAGGCCCCAGCATTTT,TRBJ1-5,TRBV7-9,TRBD1